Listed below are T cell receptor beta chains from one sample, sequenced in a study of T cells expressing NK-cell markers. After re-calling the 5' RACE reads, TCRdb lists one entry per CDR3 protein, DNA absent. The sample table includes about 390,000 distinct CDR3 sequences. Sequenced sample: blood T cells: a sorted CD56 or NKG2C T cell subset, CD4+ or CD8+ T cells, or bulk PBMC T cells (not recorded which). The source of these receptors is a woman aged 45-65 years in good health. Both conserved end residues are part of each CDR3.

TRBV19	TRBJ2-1	CASARGLAGIRNEQFF
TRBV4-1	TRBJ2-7	CASSQPPRGNYEQYF
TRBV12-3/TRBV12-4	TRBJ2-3	CASRRRADTQYF
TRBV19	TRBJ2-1	CASTSWGSSYNEQFF
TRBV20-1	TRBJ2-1	CSARTSGRVYNEQFF
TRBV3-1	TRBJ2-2	CASSRGSGTQPGELFF
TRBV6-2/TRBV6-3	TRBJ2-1	CASSFTLSGEQFF
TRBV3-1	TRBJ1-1	CASSPNWGGTEAFF
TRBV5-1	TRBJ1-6	CASSPRQGRNSPLHF
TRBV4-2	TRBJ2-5	CASSQDGLAGVSGATKETQYF
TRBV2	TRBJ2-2	CAIRLAGVRKTGELFF
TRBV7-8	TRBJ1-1	CASSFFPLLGPEAFF
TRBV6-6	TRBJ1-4	CASSYRKGRANEKLFF
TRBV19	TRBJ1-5	CASSSRGNSNQPQHF
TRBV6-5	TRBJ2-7	CASSYSGQGVPYEQYF
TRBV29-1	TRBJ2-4	CSVSERGNIQYF
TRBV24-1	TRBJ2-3	CATSVEGPQYF
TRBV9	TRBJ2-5	CASSMRTGETQYF
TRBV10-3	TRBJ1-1	CAISELEISEAFF
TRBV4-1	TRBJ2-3	CASSQESQTSATDTQYF
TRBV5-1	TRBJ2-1	CASSTRGSGIRVPYNEQFF
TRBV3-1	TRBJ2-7	CASSSLSGNNSYEQYF
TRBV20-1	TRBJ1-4	CSFLTVRTEETPTNEKLFF
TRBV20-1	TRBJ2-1	CSARDRGFDNEQFF
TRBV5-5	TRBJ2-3	CASSHQWTSGSTDTQYF
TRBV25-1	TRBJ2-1	CASSERVRAGESYNEQFF
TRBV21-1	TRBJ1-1	CASSKRREAFF
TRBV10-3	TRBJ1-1	CAISESTGQGDAFF